Shown below are 12 T cell receptor beta chains from a single sample sequenced in a study of T cell clonotyping in hematopoietic cell transplantation. Time point: recipient sample about 28 days before transplant, after cytoreduction. Repertoires were generated with immunoSEQ multiplex PCR, while TCRdb's copy carries only in-frame clones and drops some. The sample records about 76,000 clones, 95% to 97% being singletons. The starting material was peripheral blood mononuclear cells, obtained before stem cell transplant. These receptors were collected from a woman between 50 and 59 years old with acute myeloid leukemia. Some clones in this sample may be carry-over from other donors' samples.

The CDR3 here is CASSWLEAFF. CDR3 in DNA: TGTGCCAGCAGCTGGCTGGAAGCTTTCTTT. The genes are TRBV11-2 and TRBJ1-1, with D unresolved. From germline, CDR1 is SGHAT and CDR2 FQNNGV. This CDR3 has 10 residues. V dropped 4 bases and J dropped 8 bases, with 5 bases sitting between them.

The chain carries TRBV6-1 and TRBJ1-1; D is undetermined. CDR1 and CDR2 (germline): MNHNS, SASEGT. This CDR3 region has 13 residues. Deletions cut 7 bases from V and 4 bases from J, with 13 bases between. For the CDR3, the DNA is TGTGCCAGCATTCGTACGGTGGCCACTGAAGCTTTCTTT. It specifies CASIRTVATEAFF.

The V call is TRBV6-4, the J call TRBJ2-4; possibly TRBD1 for D (5 bases). CDR3 size: 16 residues. V was clipped by 5 bases and J by 0 bases, with 14 bases between them. CDR1 and CDR2 from the germline V gene are MRHNA and SNTAGT. The CDR3 here is CASSFRQPAAKNIQYF. CDR3 nucleotides: TGTGCCAGCAGTTTTAGACAGCCTGCAGCCAAAAACATTCAGTACTTC.

This chain's CDR3 is CASNDRGRRTEAFF. CDR3 bases: TGTGCCAGCAACGACAGGGGCCGTCGGACTGAAGCTTTCTTT. The V and J genes are TRBV5-6 and TRBJ1-1, with 8 nucleotides matching TRBD1. V was pared by 6 bases and J by 5 bases, with 9 bases of the junction left unmatched. CDR1 and CDR2 (germline): SGHDT, YYEEEE. This CDR3 contains 14 residues.

The genes are TRBV7-6 and TRBJ1-1, with 9 nucleotides matching TRBD1. V was clipped by 1 base and J by 5 bases; unmatched bases: 8. CDR1 SGHVS and CDR2 FNYEAQ come from the germline V gene. This CDR3 has 16 amino acids. The DNA of the CDR3 is TGTGCCAGCAGCTTAGGAGGGACAGGGCGAGGGACTGAAGCTTTCTTT. This translates into CASSLGGTGRGTEAFF.

This clone has a single count. The chain joins TRBV28 to TRBJ2-1; 12 bases agree with TRBD1. Per germline, CDR1 MDHEN and CDR2 SYDVKM. The CDR3 covers 18 residues. J gave up 4 bases and V 8 bases, and 15 bases lay outside the gene matches. CDR3 sequence (DNA): TGTGCCAGCGGGTCGGGACAGGGGGCTGGGGCGGTTTACAATGAGCAGTTCTTC. This codes for CASGSGQGAGAVYNEQFF.

This rearrangement joins TRBV6-5 to TRBJ2-7; D remains unclear. Between the trimmed V and J ends, which lost 3 bases and 2 bases, there was a span of 11 bases. The CDR3 runs to 14 residues. Germline loops: CDR1 MNHEY, CDR2 SVGAGI. This chain's CDR3 is CASSYSPRTYEQYF. CDR3 DNA: TGTGCCAGCAGTTATTCCCCCCGGACCTACGAGCAGTACTTC.

The chain has TRBV14 and TRBJ1-2, with unresolved D. The CDR3 loop spans 20 amino acids. CDR1 is SGHDN, CDR2 FVKESK, per germline. V lost 4 bases to trimming and J lost 4 bases, with 31 bases between them. DNA for the CDR3: TGTGCCAGCAGCCCAGGCTCGAGCGTCAGATTGTTTTTATCCCCCTATGGCTACACCTTC. Translating gives CASSPGSSVRLFLSPYGYTF.

The rearrangement uses TRBV4-1 and TRBJ2-7; D is unclear. The germline V gene encodes CDR1 MGHRA and CDR2 YSYEKL. The CDR3 consists of 13 residues. Trimming cost V 3 bases and J 1 base, with 7 bases left between them. The CDR3: CASSQIGSYEQYF. As DNA, the CDR3 is TGCGCCAGCAGCCAGATAGGATCCTACGAGCAGTACTTC.

The V and J genes are TRBV11-2 and TRBJ2-7; a possible D gene is TRBD2 (6 bases). The CDR3 length is 14 residues. Trimming cost V 3 bases and J 0 bases, with 9 bases left between them. Germline loops: CDR1 SGHAT, CDR2 FQNNGV. The CDR3 DNA follows: TGTGCCAGCAGCTTCGGGAGACCCTCCTACGAGCAGTACTTC. Translating gives CASSFGRPSYEQYF.

This rearrangement joins TRBV6-5 to TRBJ2-7; D remains ambiguous. This CDR3 contains 12 residues. In germline, CDR1 is MNHEY, CDR2 SVGAGI. Between the trimmed V and J ends, which lost 2 bases and 3 bases, there was a span of 5 bases. The CDR3 loop is CASSYRGYEQYF. CDR3 sequence (DNA): TGTGCCAGCAGTTACCGAGGCTACGAGCAGTACTTC.

J is TRBJ1-5 and V is TRBV2, with 7 bases aligning to TRBD1. This CDR3 contains 15 residues. CDR1 and CDR2 (germline): SNHLY, FYNNEI. Trimming at V came to 2 bases and at J to 0 bases, leaving 1 base not matched to a gene. The CDR3 protein is CASSEQGDSNQPQHF. DNA for the CDR3: TGTGCCAGCAGTGAACAGGGGGATAGCAATCAGCCCCAGCATTTT. The full variable domain, rest sourced from reference TRBV2 and TRBJ1-5, is EPEVTQTPSHQVTQMGQEVILRCVPISNHLYFYWYRQILGQKVEFLVSFYNNEISEKSEIFDDQFSVERPDGSNFTLKIRSTKLEDSAMYFCASSEQGDSNQPQHFGDGTRLSIL.